This entry concerns a single T cell receptor (beta chain). No antigen is known for it. One base away there is no much larger clone; base qualities are not given. Library preparation used the immunoSEQ multiplex PCR assay. As for how the authors treated the data: A statistical classification framework was built for diagnosing cytomegalovirus status from the catalog of TCR beta chain sequences. Drawn from immuneACCESS, this table holds only the in-frame rearrangements with V and J called that TCRdb kept. Clones are partly lost; checked studies trace under half to an unresolved V gene and leave the rest unexplained. That table furnishes V, J and clone size, whereas the DNA furnished D and trimming. Counted in this sample were 100,000 to 150,000 clones; nearly 90% of them appeared once. The ten largest clones represent 3% to 3.5% of the sample. The germline V and J ends show losses of 3 bases and 5 bases respectively, and no gene match explains 4 bases of the junction. Reading from cysteine to phenylalanine, the CDR3 counts 15 amino acids. The read is trimmed to its CDR3 DNA, 45 bases read in frame from base 1. Reading the germline V gene (reference sequence) gives CDR1 SEHNR and CDR2 FQNEAQ.

Separate from the approximately 670-subject first cohort, the validation cohort of roughly 120 subjects was the group to which the donors belonged. The sample originates from a study of cytomegalovirus exposure and HLA in healthy donors (TCRdb year 2017). A note on the overall study: A later analysis indicated that the roughly 130 validation repertoires were generated on the platform also employed for the 600 to 750 repertoires of the first cohort. The study aimed to test whether signatures of past pathogen exposure could be identified by cataloging public T cell receptors. Besides the first cohort of 500 to 700 subjects, a separate validation cohort made up of 120 different subjects was used. High-throughput TCR immunosequencing, statistical association of individual TCRs with disease status, and machine learning were combined to predict cytomegalovirus infection status.

The full study reports these points: A total of 164 TCR beta chains were listed by the study as associated with cytomegalovirus. In both the original and validation cohorts, the classifier was reported to diagnose cytomegalovirus status with high specificity and sensitivity. In vitro tests confirmed that a few of the cytomegalovirus-associated TCR beta chains recognize cytomegalovirus antigens. In a later analysis, TCRs clustered in the first cohort were found to also tend to co-occur in the 120 or so validation repertoires, with 90% to 95% of cluster scores above 0. A later analysis had no HLA typing for the validation cohort, so co-occurrence there was scored across all 110 or so repertoires. The authors suggested that the approach could potentially be generalized to other disease states and immunological phenotypes. Most TCR sequences were seen in very few donors, while some public TCRs were found in many individuals.

The sample comprised PBMCs. This clonotype was obtained from a man between 25 and 39 years old in good health and CMV-seronegative. The chain employs TRBV7-9 and TRBJ2-2; 9 central nucleotides agree with TRBD2. The CDR3 sequence is CASSLKRGVTGELFF. The sequenced DNA: TGTGCCAGCAGCTTGAAGCGGGGGGTAACCGGGGAGCTGTTTTTT. This CDR3, with the reference TRBV7-9 and TRBJ2-2 proteins standing in past its ends, gives the full variable domain DTGVSQNPRHKITKRGQNVTFRCDPISEHNRLYWYRQTLGQGPEFLTYFQNEAQLEKSRLLSDRFSAERPKGSFSTLEIQRTEQGDSAMYLCASSLKRGVTGELFFGEGSRLTVL.